This T cell receptor beta chain is from a study of human T cells and chemical hapten exposure. This clonotype was recorded at least ten times. Its antigen is not identified. Study-level points and caveats: Patch test score showed a positive correlation with PT1 expanded TCR counts.

CDR1 and CDR2 (germline): KGHDR, SFDVKD. This CDR3 is built from 14 residues. V trimming: 2 bases; J trimming: 6 bases; junction bases outside the gene matches: 3. Sample time point: patch test 1, 2 weeks after DPC sensitization. The treatment was: therapeutic diphenylcyclopropenone sensitization with weekly scalp DPC. Alopecia patients, 18 to 70 years old and DPC-suitable, served as donors. Library preparation tagged each individual cDNA molecule with a unique molecular identifier. Authors' analysis steps: 96,000 or so TCRs per sample was the median, with a range of about 20,000 to 690,600. TCRdb redid the calling of the RACE reads with MiXCR, one entry per CDR3 protein. For this entry, the V and J calls and clone size follow TCRdb and not the study's own pipeline. Among 350,000 or so distinct CDR3 sequences, roughly 6.9% were seen once, and the ten largest hold roughly 7.9%.

J is TRBJ2-1 and V is TRBV24-1, with TRBD1 identical over 7 bases. Sample: whole blood, taken in connection with sensitization to the hapten diphenylcyclopropenone (DPC). This receptor was identified in a woman younger than 35 with alopecia areata. Some clones in this sample may be carry-over from other donors' samples. The CDR3 protein is CATSDSHRGNEQFF. The CDR3 DNA sequence: TGTGCCACCAGTGATTCACACAGGGGCAATGAGCAGTTCTTC.